The 22 T cell receptor beta chains presented below share a single source sample, sequenced in a study of blood T cell repertoires in COVID-19. Sequencing used immunoSEQ multiplex PCR; TCRdb keeps in-frame clones, though not all of them. The sample has 360,000 or so clones, 90% seen once; the top ten hold about 7%. Sequencing used peripheral blood. These receptors were taken from a young man with active or convalescent COVID-19.

The chain couples TRBV27 to TRBJ2-2; the match to TRBD1 covers 7 bases. The germline V gene has CDR1 MNHEY and CDR2 SMNVEV (reference sequence). The CDR3 spans 14 residues. Trimming took 6 bases from V and 8 from J; bases not matched to a gene: 9. The CDR3, as DNA: TGTGCCAGCAGCTCCGAGGGGGCGTTGGGGGAGCTGTTTTTT. Translating gives CASSSEGALGELFF.

The genes are TRBV9 and TRBJ2-7; maybe TRBD1 (6 bases). Germline loops: CDR1 SGDLS, CDR2 YYNGEE. There are 15 residues in the CDR3. The germline V and J ends were trimmed by 3 bases and 7 bases, with 20 bases remaining between them. As DNA, the CDR3 is TGTGCCAGCAGCGCCCCCGGGACAAACCCTACGGAGCAGTACTTC. Its protein is CASSAPGTNPTEQYF.

This chain joins TRBV7-2 and TRBJ1-2, with 8 bases identical to TRBD1. Trimming at V came to 2 bases and at J to 7 bases, leaving 12 bases not matched to a gene. The CDR3 consists of 16 residues. Germline loops: CDR1 SGHTA, CDR2 FQGNSA. This chain's CDR3 is CASSLRRGTGIGGYTF. The CDR3 bases are TGTGCCAGCAGCTTAAGAAGGGGGACAGGAATAGGTGGCTACACCTTC.

This rearrangement joins TRBV28 to TRBJ1-2; weak D call: TRBD1 (6 bases). This CDR3 is 13 amino acids long. Germline-derived CDR1 and CDR2 are MDHEN and SYDVKM. The V and J ends lost 6 bases and 4 bases respectively, with 12 bases between them. The CDR3 bases are TGTGCCAGCAGGCTACAGGGTTCCTATGGCTACACCTTC. Its protein is CASRLQGSYGYTF.

The genes are TRBV28 and TRBJ1-6; D is unresolved. Germline CDR1 MDHEN, CDR2 SYDVKM. CDR3 size: 16 residues. With 7 bases removed from V and 5 bases from J, the gap between germline ends came to 18 bases. CDR3: CASTPGSRPNNSPLHF. CDR3 sequence (DNA): TGTGCCAGCACCCCAGGAAGTCGGCCCAATAATTCACCCCTCCACTTT.

This sequence joins TRBV7-6 and TRBJ1-3; D perhaps matches TRBD1 (5 bases). CDR3 size: 14 residues. From germline, CDR1 is SGHVS and CDR2 FNYEAQ. Between the trimmed V and J ends, which lost 5 bases and 9 bases, there was a span of 17 bases. CDR3: CASSPTPQGFTIYF. Written as DNA, the CDR3 is TGTGCCAGCAGCCCAACGCCTCAGGGTTTCACCATATATTTT.

The chain employs TRBV5-1 and TRBJ2-3, with 7 bases aligning to TRBD2. Trimming removed 4 bases from V and 4 bases from J; junction bases left unmatched: 12. Looked up from germline, CDR1 is SGHRS and CDR2 is YFSETQ. This CDR3 has 16 residues. CDR3 residues: CASSLGTPSGADTQYF. The CDR3 DNA reads as TGCGCCAGCAGCCTGGGGACTCCTAGCGGCGCAGATACGCAGTATTTT.

This chain uses TRBV28 with TRBJ2-7; 9 nucleotides align to TRBD2. Germline V lookup: CDR1 MDHEN, CDR2 SYDVKM. The CDR3 has 16 residues. The V and J ends lost 5 bases and 5 bases, in that order; junction bases with no gene match: 13. The CDR3 sequence: CASSLSLSGSIDEQYF. The CDR3 bases are TGTGCCAGCAGTCTTTCCCTTAGCGGGAGTATCGACGAGCAGTACTTC.

The chain links TRBV7-6 to TRBJ2-7, with D tentatively TRBD2 (6 bases). The CDR3 contains 18 residues. Between the trimmed V and J ends, which lost 1 base and 2 bases, there was a span of 21 bases. Per the germline V gene, CDR1 is SGHVS and CDR2 is FNYEAQ. The CDR3 loop is CASSLVAPVTSSPYEQYF. For the CDR3, the DNA is TGTGCCAGCAGCTTAGTAGCCCCCGTTACTAGCTCCCCCTACGAGCAGTACTTC.

The chain uses TRBV3-1 (or the pseudogene TRBV3-2) and TRBJ2-1; D possibly corresponds to TRBD2 (6 bases). The CDR3 consists of 15 residues. With 4 bases removed from V and 1 base from J, the gap between germline ends came to 11 bases. CDR1 and CDR2 (germline): LGHDT, YNNKEL (reference sequence). Here the CDR3 DNA reads TGTGCCAGCAGCCCTCGGGACTTTTCCTACAATGAGCAGTTCTTC. Translation gives CASSPRDFSYNEQFF.

The J gene is TRBJ1-4, the V gene TRBV5-4; 7 bases map to TRBD1. The V gene's germline CDR1 is SGHNT and CDR2 YYREEE (reference sequence). V shed 6 bases, J shed 5 bases, and the junction held 16 bases outside the gene matches. This CDR3 is built from 17 residues. In DNA, the CDR3 is TGTGCCAGCACCCCGGACAGGATTAATACAAAGAATGAAAAACTGTTTTTT. Its protein product is CASTPDRINTKNEKLFF.

The chain carries TRBV9 and TRBJ1-2; 7 positions agree with TRBD1. The V gene's germline CDR1 is SGDLS and CDR2 YYNGEE. V lost 4 bases to trimming and J lost 2 bases; unmatched junction nucleotides: 11. The CDR3 runs 16 residues. CDR3 in amino acids: CASSSRYGTANYGYTF. The CDR3, as DNA: TGTGCCAGCAGCTCGAGATATGGGACAGCGAACTATGGCTACACCTTC.

The rearrangement links TRBV19 to TRBJ2-7, with D possibly TRBD2 on 6 matching bases. CDR1 and CDR2 (germline): LNHDA, SQIVND (reference sequence). The CDR3 covers 13 residues. The V end was cut by 6 bases, the J end by 2 bases, with 11 bases between. CDR3 sequence (DNA): TGTGCCAGTAGCGTAGCGGACACCTACGAGCAGTACTTC. It encodes CASSVADTYEQYF.

The chain uses TRBV5-1 and TRBJ1-1; no firm D call. V was cut by 2 bases and J by 1 base, with 12 bases left in between. The CDR3 contains 15 residues. Germline loops: CDR1 SGHRS, CDR2 YFSETQ. CDR3 DNA: TGCGCCAGCAGCTTAACTCTAGCCGGGAACACTGAAGCTTTCTTT. This sequence encodes CASSLTLAGNTEAFF.

This clone was observed a few times. CDR3 region: CASSQVRGFGNTIYF. CDR3 coding DNA: TGTGCCAGCAGCCAAGTTCGGGGGTTTGGAAACACCATATATTTT. The V and J genes are TRBV3-1 (or the pseudogene TRBV3-2) and TRBJ1-3; perhaps TRBD1 as D (5 bases). The CDR3 has 15 residues. V was clipped by 1 base and J by 3 bases, with 10 bases between them. Germline-derived CDR1 and CDR2 are LGHDT and YNNKEL (reference sequence).

The CDR3 nucleotides read TGTGCCAGCAGCTTAGCGCTCAGGGGGAACACCGGGGAGCTGTTTTTT. Amino acid sequence: CASSLALRGNTGELFF. The V and J genes are TRBV7-6 and TRBJ2-2; D is perhaps TRBD1 (6 bases). Trimming cost V 0 bases and J 1 base, with 9 bases left between them. CDR3 length: 16 amino acids. CDR1 is SGHVS, CDR2 FNYEAQ, per germline.

The table lists this clone with a few counts. The V and J genes are TRBV20-1 and TRBJ2-7; a weak D match, TRBD2 (6 bases). Germline values: CDR1 DFQATT, CDR2 SNEGSKA (reference sequence). The CDR3 loop spans 11 amino acids. The ends were cut back, 7 bases at V and 6 bases at J, with 13 bases in the middle. CDR3 sequence reads: CSVPAGTEQYF. For the CDR3, the DNA is TGCAGTGTCCCCGCGGGAACCGAGCAGTACTTC.

The genes are TRBV28 and TRBJ2-7; 9 bases line up with TRBD2. Germline CDR1 reads MDHEN; CDR2 reads SYDVKM. This CDR3 is built from 16 residues. The V gene end was trimmed by 7 bases and the J gene end by 2 bases; junction bases not matched to a gene: 12. The CDR3 region has the DNA TGTGCCAGCATTCCGATTGGCCTAGCGGGGACCTACGAGCAGTACTTC. This translates into CASIPIGLAGTYEQYF.

The chain links TRBV15 to TRBJ1-1; the match to TRBD1 covers 9 bases. V lost 2 bases, J lost 5 bases, and 3 bases stayed unmatched. CDR3 length: 14 amino acids. CDR1 LNHNV and CDR2 YYDKDF come from the germline V gene (reference sequence). The CDR3 spells CATSRNRGRTEAFF. The CDR3 DNA is TGTGCCACCAGCAGAAACAGGGGGCGGACTGAAGCTTTCTTT.

V usage is TRBV9 and J usage is TRBJ1-2; the D is unclear. Trimming removed 4 bases from V and 8 bases from J, with 12 bases in between. CDR3 length: 12 residues. Per the germline V gene, CDR1 is SGDLS and CDR2 is YYNGEE. CDR3 DNA: TGTGCCAGCAGCACGGGAGGTAGCGGCTACACCTTC. Translated, it gives CASSTGGSGYTF.

In this sample, this clone turned up once. This sequence joins TRBV2 and TRBJ2-7, with D perhaps TRBD1 (6 bases). V was cut by 3 bases and J by 0 bases, with 15 bases left in between. Germline loops: CDR1 SNHLY, CDR2 FYNNEI. The CDR3 is 16 amino acids. CDR3 loop: CASSDFRDISSYEQYF. Here the CDR3 DNA reads TGTGCCAGCAGTGATTTCCGGGACATAAGCTCCTACGAGCAGTACTTC.

This clone was detected once. This chain uses TRBV19 with TRBJ2-1; TRBD1 matches 7 bases. The trim removed 6 bases at V and 7 bases at J, leaving 18 bases unmatched. CDR3 length: 17 amino acids. From germline, CDR1 is LNHDA and CDR2 SQIVND (reference sequence). The chain's CDR3 is CASSLIRTGTVHNEQFF. The CDR3 bases are TGTGCCAGTAGCCTCATCAGGACCGGGACAGTACATAATGAGCAGTTCTTC.